A selection of T cell receptor beta chains follows, all from one sample in a study of molecular identifiers for immune sequencing clone quantification. Each CDR3 protein gets one entry after TCRdb re-called the PCR reads with MiXCR. The table has 85,000 to 100,000 distinct CDR3 sequences, approximately 24% seen once. Sequenced: naive CD8+ T cells from blood, with Jurkat cell RNA spiked in. These receptors were collected from a human donor in good health. Some libraries in this study had Jurkat cell RNA spiked in. The CDR3 runs from the conserved cysteine through the conserved F or W. A D gene is named only where the DNA matches it firmly. Part of the rows lack a size; the others show once, few, many or a class for expanded clones.

j_call: TRBJ1-2
v_call: TRBV2
clone_size: few
d_call: NA
cdr3_aa: CASSEALSLYGYTF
cdr3_nt: TGTGCCAGCAGTGAAGCCCTGAGCTTATATGGCTACACCTTC

j_call: TRBJ2-7
v_call: TRBV29-1
clone_size: few
d_call: NA
cdr3_aa: CSAWTDYEQYF
cdr3_nt: TGCAGCGCTTGGACAGATTACGAGCAGTACTTC

j_call: TRBJ2-1
v_call: TRBV7-8
clone_size: many
d_call: TRBD2
cdr3_aa: CASRAGGPSYNEQFF
cdr3_nt: TGTGCCAGCCGGGCGGGGGGCCCCTCCTACAATGAGCAGTTCTTC

j_call: TRBJ1-5
v_call: TRBV4-1
clone_size: many
d_call: NA
cdr3_aa: CASSQGVGGQPQHF
cdr3_nt: TGCGCCAGCAGCCAAGGAGTCGGCGGGCAGCCCCAGCATTTT

j_call: TRBJ2-2
v_call: TRBV12-3/TRBV12-4
clone_size: many
d_call: NA
cdr3_aa: CASSPGIYTGELFF
cdr3_nt: TGTGCCAGCAGCCCAGGGATATACACCGGGGAGCTGTTTTTT

j_call: TRBJ2-7
v_call: TRBV6-5
clone_size: many
d_call: NA
cdr3_aa: CASSYSLAGEQYF
cdr3_nt: TGTGCCAGCAGTTACTCTCTTGCGGGCGAGCAGTACTTC

j_call: TRBJ2-6
v_call: TRBV6-2/TRBV6-3
clone_size: many
d_call: NA
cdr3_aa: CASSSMDGASHTGANVLTF
cdr3_nt: TGTGCCAGCAGTTCGATGGACGGGGCCAGCCACACTGGGGCCAACGTCCTGACTTTC

j_call: TRBJ2-3
v_call: TRBV5-6
clone_size: many
d_call: TRBD2
cdr3_aa: CASSLVRTSGASTDTQYF
cdr3_nt: TGTGCCAGCAGCTTGGTTCGGACTAGCGGGGCGTCCACAGATACGCAGTATTTT

j_call: TRBJ1-1
v_call: TRBV30
clone_size: few
d_call: NA
cdr3_aa: CAWSLRRTEAFF
cdr3_nt: TGTGCCTGGAGTCTCCGTCGGACTGAAGCTTTCTTT

j_call: TRBJ2-3
v_call: TRBV7-9
clone_size: few
d_call: NA
cdr3_aa: CASGNTDTQYF
cdr3_nt: TGTGCCAGCGGCAACACAGATACGCAGTATTTT

j_call: TRBJ2-5
v_call: TRBV18
clone_size: many
d_call: NA
cdr3_aa: CASSPPDQETQYF
cdr3_nt: TGTGCCAGCTCACCACCTGACCAAGAGACCCAGTACTTC

j_call: TRBJ2-7
v_call: TRBV4-1
clone_size: many
d_call: NA
cdr3_aa: CASSQGGYPNEQYF
cdr3_nt: TGCGCCAGCAGCCAAGGCGGGTACCCTAACGAGCAGTACTTC

j_call: TRBJ1-6
v_call: TRBV12-3/TRBV12-4
clone_size: NA
d_call: NA
cdr3_aa: CASSLAAPSGATLHF
cdr3_nt: TGTGCCAGCAGTTTAGCAGCACCCTCGGGTGCGACCCTCCACTTT